The rows below give T cell receptor beta chains drawn from one sample of a study of beta chain features in type 1 diabetes. Method: immunoSEQ multiplex PCR; TCRdb's copy keeps in-frame clones and lacks some. This table has 300,000 to 400,000 clones, about 14% appearing once. The sequenced material came from naive CD4+ T cells from blood. The receptors were sampled from a woman between 18 and 29 years old with type 1 diabetes. CDR3s include the opening cysteine and the closing phenylalanine or tryptophan. The order of the fields is V gene, J gene, CDR3 protein.

TRBV7-9	TRBJ2-5	CASSQGLAGANKETQYF
TRBV30	TRBJ1-5	CAWSAVNSNQPQHF
TRBV10-2	TRBJ2-1	CASRTSGGNNEQFF
TRBV30	TRBJ1-3	CAWSEQGWLGNTIYF
TRBV11-3	TRBJ1-2	CASSLDTRLFSGGYTF
TRBV28	TRBJ2-7	CASSPRDRQVTVQYF
TRBV2	TRBJ1-1	CASTGVGNTEAFF
TRBV27	TRBJ1-1	CASSPQWSWSLEAFF
TRBV14	TRBJ1-1	CASSQGQGTGAFF
TRBV30	TRBJ2-5	CAWSPAGETQYF
TRBV7-2	TRBJ1-1	CASSHGGDVAFF
TRBV7-2	TRBJ2-5	CASSGTRALETQYF
TRBV4-2	TRBJ2-2	CASSHSTGAGELFF
TRBV11-2	TRBJ2-1	CASSYLSGRTYNEQFF
TRBV29-1	TRBJ1-2	CSVGFGQGSNYGYTF
TRBV30	TRBJ2-2	CAWSRIRSSGELFF
TRBV5-1	TRBJ2-7	CASSLGSGQPEEQYF
TRBV30	TRBJ2-1	CAWSGRGVGGRSYEQFF
TRBV9	TRBJ2-5	CASSVGSGSGETQYF
TRBV25-1	TRBJ1-5	CASSTRSSHQPQHF
TRBV5-1	TRBJ2-5	CASSLADRASGETQYF
TRBV5-1	TRBJ1-2	CASSFGGRQNYGYTF